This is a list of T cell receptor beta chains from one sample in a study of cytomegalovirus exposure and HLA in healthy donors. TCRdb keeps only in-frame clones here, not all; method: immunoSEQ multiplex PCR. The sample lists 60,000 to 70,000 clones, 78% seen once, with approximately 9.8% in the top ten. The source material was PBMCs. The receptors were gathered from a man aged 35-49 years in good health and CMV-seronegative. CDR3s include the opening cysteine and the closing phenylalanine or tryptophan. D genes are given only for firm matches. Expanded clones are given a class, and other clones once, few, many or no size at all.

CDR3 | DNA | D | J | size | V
CASSTTGTGGLRNEQFF | TGCGCCAGCAGCACAACCGGGACAGGGGGTTTGCGGAATGAGCAGTTCTTC | TRBD1 | TRBJ2-1 | - | TRBV5-1
CASSQRTGREAFF | TGTGCCAGCAGCCAACGGACAGGGCGGGAAGCTTTCTTT | TRBD1 | TRBJ1-1 | - | TRBV14
CAISPLAGKPSSYNEQFF | TGTGCCATCAGCCCACTAGCGGGAAAACCCAGCTCCTACAATGAGCAGTTCTTC | TRBD2 | TRBJ2-1 | - | TRBV10-3
CASSGTVYNEQFF | TGTGCCAGCAGCGGGACAGTGTACAATGAGCAGTTCTTC | TRBD1 | TRBJ2-1 | - | TRBV7-8
CASRSGFPTDTQYF | TGCGCCAGCAGGTCAGGGTTTCCCACAGATACGCAGTATTTT | - | TRBJ2-3 | - | TRBV10-2
CSVRGHPQRVINQPQHF | TGCAGCGTTCGCGGACACCCACAAAGGGTTATCAATCAGCCCCAGCATTTT | - | TRBJ1-5 | - | TRBV29-1
CASSLGRTGLYNSPLHF | TGTGCCAGCAGTTTAGGGAGGACAGGGCTTTATAATTCACCCCTCCACTTT | TRBD1 | TRBJ1-6 | - | TRBV28
CASSLEETQYF | TGCGCCAGCAGCCTCGAAGAGACCCAGTACTTC | - | TRBJ2-5 | few | TRBV5-1
CASSFFPGPYEQYF | TGTGCCAGCAGCTTTTTCCCAGGGCCCTACGAGCAGTACTTC | - | TRBJ2-7 | - | TRBV11-2
CASSLKGQLSDTQYF | TGTGCCAGCAGCTTAAAGGGACAGCTTTCAGATACGCAGTATTTT | TRBD1 | TRBJ2-3 | - | TRBV7-9
CASSPGGNEQFF | TGTGCCAGCAGCCCGGGAGGAAATGAGCAGTTCTTC | TRBD2 | TRBJ2-1 | - | TRBV27
CASSPGLAGGGARGETQYF | TGTGCCAGCAGCCCTGGACTAGCGGGAGGGGGGGCCCGTGGAGAGACCCAGTACTTC | TRBD2 | TRBJ2-5 | - | TRBV7-2
CASSLEGTSGYNEQFF | TGTGCCAGCAGCTTAGAAGGGACTAGCGGCTACAATGAGCAGTTCTTC | TRBD2 | TRBJ2-1 | - | TRBV7-2
CASSVKSAQGDEEQYF | TGTGCCAGCAGTGTCAAATCGGCACAGGGGGACGAGGAGCAGTACTTC | TRBD1 | TRBJ2-7 | - | TRBV6-4
CASSDSSGGGDTQYF | TGTGCCAGCAGTGACTCTAGCGGGGGTGGGGATACGCAGTATTTT | TRBD2 | TRBJ2-3 | few | TRBV6-4
CASSREPGREDLYEQYF | TGCGCCAGCAGCCGGGAACCGGGACGGGAGGATCTCTACGAGCAGTACTTC | TRBD2 | TRBJ2-7 | - | TRBV5-1
CAISESVLSSYEQYF | TGTGCCATCAGTGAGTCGGTCCTTAGCTCCTACGAGCAGTACTTC | - | TRBJ2-7 | few | TRBV10-3
CASSEGQGGAEAFF | TGCGCCAGCAGCGAGGGACAGGGGGGAGCTGAAGCTTTCTTT | TRBD1 | TRBJ1-1 | - | TRBV5-1
CASSATGREAFF | TGTGCCAGCAGCGCGACAGGTCGGGAAGCTTTCTTT | - | TRBJ1-1 | - | TRBV11-2
CASSLEGGNQPQHF | TGCGCCAGCAGCTTGGAGGGGGGGAATCAGCCCCAGCATTTT | - | TRBJ1-5 | - | TRBV5-1
CATQGYHGELFF | TGCGCCACGCAGGGTTATCACGGGGAGCTGTTTTTT | - | TRBJ2-2 | - | TRBV10-1
CASSEEPSVSYEQYF | TGTGCCAGCAGTGAAGAGCCTAGCGTATCCTACGAGCAGTACTTC | - | TRBJ2-7 | - | TRBV2
CASSLRTLPNTGELFF | TGCGCCAGCAGCCTACGGACACTCCCAAACACCGGGGAGCTGTTTTTT | - | TRBJ2-2 | - | TRBV5-1
CASSRGLAGDEQFF | TGTGCCAGCAGCCGCGGACTAGCGGGGGATGAGCAGTTCTTC | TRBD2 | TRBJ2-1 | - | TRBV7-6
CASSFPYSGSSGEQFF | TGTGCCAGCAGTTTCCCATATAGCGGGAGTTCGGGTGAGCAGTTCTTC | TRBD2 | TRBJ2-1 | - | TRBV27
CASSVRGVTDTQYF | TGTGCCAGCAGCGTCCGGGGGGTCACAGATACGCAGTATTTT | TRBD2 | TRBJ2-3 | - | TRBV2
CASSKVGTGVWVTQYF | TGTGCCAGCAGCAAAGTGGGGACAGGGGTATGGGTCACCCAGTACTTC | - | TRBJ2-5 | once | TRBV21-1
CAIKRGGTYNEQFF | TGTGCCATCAAAAGAGGGGGTACCTACAATGAGCAGTTCTTC | - | TRBJ2-1 | - | TRBV10-3
CASSYPQGNYGYTF | TGTGCCAGCAGCTACCCACAGGGGAACTATGGCTACACCTTC | TRBD1 | TRBJ1-2 | - | TRBV11-3
CASSPGGVAGGRTDTQYF | TGCGCCAGCAGCCCCGGGGGAGTAGCGGGGGGGAGGACAGATACGCAGTATTTT | TRBD2 | TRBJ2-3 | - | TRBV5-1
CASSLVQVDTGELFF | TGTGCCAGCAGCTTGGTACAGGTCGACACCGGGGAGCTGTTTTTT | - | TRBJ2-2 | once | TRBV7-2
CASSPTGTLDTQYF | TGTGCCAGCAGCCCGACAGGGACGTTGGATACGCAGTATTTT | TRBD1 | TRBJ2-3 | - | TRBV28
CASGQNYNSPLHF | TGTGCCAGCGGGCAGAACTATAATTCACCCCTCCACTTT | - | TRBJ1-6 | - | TRBV6-5
CASSFTSTGSDTQYF | TGCGCCAGCAGCTTTACATCGACAGGCTCAGATACGCAGTATTTT | - | TRBJ2-3 | once | TRBV5-1
CASSQAGVHGYTF | TGTGCCAGCAGCCAAGCGGGGGTCCATGGCTACACCTTC | - | TRBJ1-2 | - | TRBV6-5
CSSSPNGQGAFWNTEAFF | TGTTCCAGCAGCCCGAATGGACAGGGGGCTTTTTGGAACACTGAAGCTTTCTTT | TRBD1 | TRBJ1-1 | - | TRBV7-9
CASSQLGQGGKNEQFF | TGCGCCAGCAGCCAACTAGGACAGGGGGGGAAGAATGAGCAGTTCTTC | TRBD1 | TRBJ2-1 | - | TRBV4-1
CASFTIAGGPENNEQFF | TGTGCCAGCTTTACTATAGCGGGGGGCCCAGAGAACAATGAGCAGTTCTTC | TRBD2 | TRBJ2-1 | - | TRBV6-4
CASSLVLAGGDEQFF | TGTGCCAGCAGTTTAGTTCTAGCGGGTGGGGATGAGCAGTTCTTC | TRBD2 | TRBJ2-1 | - | TRBV27
CASSDIRGQGIYEQYF | TGTGCCAGTAGTGACATAAGAGGACAGGGAATCTACGAGCAGTACTTC | TRBD1 | TRBJ2-7 | once | TRBV19
CSASGINEQYF | TGCAGTGCTAGCGGGATCAACGAGCAGTACTTC | - | TRBJ2-7 | - | TRBV20-1
CASRANSYTRAFF | TGTGCCAGCAGAGCGAATTCCTACACCCGAGCTTTCTTT | - | TRBJ1-1 | - | TRBV2
CASSLQGFYEQYF | TGTGCCAGCAGCTTACAGGGGTTCTACGAGCAGTACTTC | - | TRBJ2-7 | - | TRBV7-2
CASSEGRSFNQPQHF | TGTGCCAGCAGTGAAGGCAGGTCCTTCAATCAGCCCCAGCATTTT | - | TRBJ1-5 | - | TRBV2
CASSLGRGRGNTIYF | TGTGCCAGCAGCTTGGGCAGGGGGCGGGGAAACACCATATATTTT | TRBD1 | TRBJ1-3 | once | TRBV5-4
CASSGDSDTDTQYF | TGCGCCAGCAGTGGTGACAGTGACACAGATACGCAGTATTTT | - | TRBJ2-3 | - | TRBV10-1
CASSRTSGAYEQYF | TGTGCCAGCAGCAGGACTAGCGGGGCCTACGAGCAGTACTTC | TRBD2 | TRBJ2-7 | - | TRBV11-2
CASSRGTEAFF | TGTGCCAGTAGCAGGGGCACTGAAGCTTTCTTT | - | TRBJ1-1 | - | TRBV19
CASSPGLAGGAPSETQYF | TGTGCCAGCAGCCCAGGACTAGCGGGAGGTGCTCCATCAGAGACCCAGTACTTC | TRBD2 | TRBJ2-5 | few | TRBV14
CASTQWGDRAKNIQYF | TGTGCCAGCACCCAATGGGGGGATCGAGCCAAAAACATTCAGTACTTC | - | TRBJ2-4 | - | TRBV6-6
CASSLYTGGVNTEAFF | TGTGCCAGCAGCCTATATACAGGGGGCGTGAACACTGAAGCTTTCTTT | TRBD1 | TRBJ1-1 | medium-sized | TRBV5-6
CASSTSTDTQYF | TGTGCCAGCTCCACTTCCACAGATACGCAGTATTTT | - | TRBJ2-3 | - | TRBV18
CASSTRTTLYEQYF | TGTGCCAGCAGCACCCGGACTACCCTCTACGAGCAGTACTTC | - | TRBJ2-7 | - | TRBV7-8